The 30 T cell receptor beta chains given below trace back to one sample, sequenced in a study of T-cell reconstitution after alpha-beta-depleted transplantation in children. Using unique molecular identifiers, the investigators prepared the TCRbeta library. TCRdb re-derived calls from the PCR reads in MiXCR, one entry per CDR3 protein. The data contain 90,000 to 100,000 distinct CDR3 sequences, 20% to 30% of them singletons. Here the sequenced sample was PBMCs, taken before TCRalphabeta/CD19-depleted stem cell transplant. The source is a boy between 2 and 15 years old with acute lymphoblastic leukemia, due to receive a stem cell transplant.

The chain has TRBV10-2 and TRBJ2-3, with 11 bases identical to TRBD1. Looked up from germline, CDR1 is WSHSY and CDR2 is SAAADI. The ends lost 6 bases at V and 2 bases at J; junction bases unmatched: 1. This CDR3 is 14 amino acids long. CDR3 region: CASRDRGPTDTQYF. The DNA for the CDR3 is TGCGCCAGCAGGGACAGGGGGCCCACAGATACGCAGTATTTT.

J is TRBJ2-1 and V is TRBV10-3; 10 nucleotides align to TRBD2. CDR3 length: 16 amino acids. Germline-derived CDR1 and CDR2 are ENHRY and SYGVKD. J gave up 4 bases and V 5 bases, and 8 bases lay outside the gene matches. The CDR3 DNA reads TGTGCCATCAGTCCTGCGACTAGCGGGCCTTACAATGAGCAGTTCTTC. Amino acids: CAISPATSGPYNEQFF.

The rearrangement links TRBV5-1 to TRBJ2-1, with TRBD2 identical over 9 bases. The trim removed 4 bases at V and 10 bases at J, leaving 12 bases unmatched. This CDR3 contains 15 residues. Germline CDR1 is SGHRS and CDR2 is YFSETQ. The CDR3, as DNA: TGCGCCAGCAGCCAGACTAGCGGAGGGGCCGGGGAGCAGTTCTTC. Translated: CASSQTSGGAGEQFF. Full variable domain (remainder filled in from reference TRBV5-1 and TRBJ2-1): KAGVTQTPRYLIKTRGQQVTLSCSPISGHRSVSWYQQTPGQGLQFLFEYFSETQRNKGNFPGRFSGRQFSNSRSEMNVSTLELGDSALYLCASSQTSGGAGEQFFGPGTRLTVL.

This clonotype was seen a few times. J is TRBJ1-2 and V is TRBV30; D gene uncertain. V lost 0 bases, J lost 3 bases, and 5 bases lay in between. Per germline, CDR1 GTSNPN and CDR2 SVGIG (reference sequence). The CDR3 sequence is 12 residues long. The CDR3 protein is CAWSVSDYGYTF. CDR3 sequence (DNA): TGTGCCTGGAGTGTGTCGGACTATGGCTACACCTTC.

The chain uses TRBV6-1 and TRBJ1-1, with no clear D. This CDR3 is built from 13 residues. V shed 3 bases and J shed 1 base, with 6 bases lying between them. Germline-derived CDR1 and CDR2 are MNHNS and SASEGT. CDR3 sequence: CASSDKGNTEAFF. The CDR3 nucleotides are TGTGCCAGCAGTGATAAGGGGAACACTGAAGCTTTCTTT.

There are a few counts of this clonotype. The CDR3: CASSLVAGGREAKNIQYF. CDR3 nucleotide sequence: TGCGCCAGCAGCTTGGTAGCGGGAGGGCGAGAGGCCAAAAACATTCAGTACTTC. The V gene is TRBV5-1, the J gene TRBJ2-4; 11 bases align to TRBD2. The germline CDR1 and CDR2 sequences are SGHRS and YFSETQ. With 0 bases clipped from V and 1 base from J, the junction kept 6 bases outside the gene matches. This CDR3 is built from 18 residues. Full variable domain (outside the CDR3, taken from reference TRBV5-1 and TRBJ2-4): KAGVTQTPRYLIKTRGQQVTLSCSPISGHRSVSWYQQTPGQGLQFLFEYFSETQRNKGNFPGRFSGRQFSNSRSEMNVSTLELGDSALYLCASSLVAGGREAKNIQYFGAGTRLSVL.

The chain is built from TRBV20-1 and TRBJ2-3, with 8 bases identical to TRBD2. CDR3 size: 15 residues. V dropped 2 bases and J dropped 1; count of bases not matched to a gene: 5. Germline CDR1 is DFQATT and CDR2 is SNEGSKA (reference sequence). DNA for the CDR3: TGCAGTGCTAGAATACAACTAGCGGGCACAGATACGCAGTATTTT. This gives the protein CSARIQLAGTDTQYF.

This clonotype turned up a few times. V usage is TRBV20-1 and J usage is TRBJ1-3, with D uncertain. This CDR3 has 13 amino acids. V was trimmed by 1 base and J by 4 bases, leaving 8 bases between them. The germline V gene encodes CDR1 DFQATT and CDR2 SNEGSKA (reference sequence). The CDR3 bases are TGCAGTGCTAGAGTGGACGGAGGAAACACCATATATTTT. This sequence encodes CSARVDGGNTIYF.

This clonotype was counted at least ten times. The V gene is TRBV10-3, the J gene TRBJ1-1; TRBD1 agrees at 7 bases. V lost 4 bases, J lost 0 bases, and 2 bases stayed unmatched. Germline V gene lookup returns CDR1 ENHRY and CDR2 SYGVKD. The CDR3 is 14 residues long. The CDR3 DNA reads TGTGCCATCAGTGCGGGACAGCTGAACACTGAAGCTTTCTTT. This encodes CAISAGQLNTEAFF.

The V call is TRBV28, the J call TRBJ1-5; 10 positions agree with TRBD1. Trimming removed 6 bases from V and 6 bases from J; junction bases left unmatched: 5. Germline loops: CDR1 MDHEN, CDR2 SYDVKM. The CDR3 sequence is 14 residues long. CDR3 DNA sequence: TGTGCCAGCAGCCGTTGGACAGGGGGTCAGCCCCAGCATTTT. Translated: CASSRWTGGQPQHF.

This clonotype was observed a few times. The chain uses TRBV10-3 and TRBJ2-4; unclear D gene. This CDR3 has 12 amino acids. The V and J ends lost 2 bases and 5 bases respectively, with 4 bases between them. Looked up from germline, CDR1 is ENHRY and CDR2 is SYGVKD. The CDR3, as DNA: TGTGCCATCAGTGAGACAGAAAACATTCAGTACTTC. Translating it yields CAISETENIQYF.

The rearrangement uses TRBV4-1 and TRBJ1-2, with D unclear. Germline assignment: CDR1 MGHRA and CDR2 YSYEKL. With 0 bases removed from V and 2 bases from J, the gap between germline ends came to 10 bases. The CDR3 loop spans 15 amino acids. In DNA, the CDR3 is TGCGCCAGCAGCCAAGAATTCCAGGTCAACTATGGCTACACCTTC. Amino acids: CASSQEFQVNYGYTF.

The chain has TRBV29-1 and TRBJ2-1; TRBD1 matches 9 bases. V shed 6 bases, J shed 5 bases, and the junction held 8 bases outside the gene matches. Germline V gene data show CDR1 as SQVTM and CDR2 as ANQGSEA. The CDR3 consists of 14 residues. The CDR3 sequence: CSVSRDRDDNEQFF. The CDR3 region has the DNA TGCAGCGTGAGCCGGGACAGGGATGACAATGAGCAGTTCTTC.

This clonotype is labeled medium-sized. The chain couples TRBV27 to TRBJ2-7; 7 bases are shared with TRBD1. Losses at the gene ends were 4 bases for V and 1 base for J; bases not matched to a gene: 4. The CDR3 runs to 14 residues. Germline assignment: CDR1 MNHEY and CDR2 SMNVEV (reference sequence). CDR3 sequence (DNA): TGTGCCAGCAGTTGGGACAGTGCTTCCTACGAGCAGTACTTC. It yields the protein CASSWDSASYEQYF.

The DNA of the CDR3 is TGCGCCAGCAGTTCGGCGAGGGAGCAGTACTTC. Its protein is CASSSAREQYF. The chain has TRBV5-1 and TRBJ2-7; D ambiguous. V lost 5 bases and J 7 bases, leaving 10 bases between the germline ends. Germline assignment: CDR1 SGHRS and CDR2 YFSETQ. The CDR3 runs to 11 residues.

This clonotype has a handful of counts. The rearrangement links TRBV10-3 to TRBJ2-3, with D perhaps matching TRBD1 (6 bases). Germline-derived CDR1 and CDR2 are ENHRY and SYGVKD. The CDR3 extends over 14 amino acids. Trimming took off 10 bases at V and 2 bases at J, with 16 bases between the two ends. The CDR3 loop is CATRDIGPTDTQYF. CDR3 in DNA: TGTGCCACCCGGGACATTGGGCCCACAGATACGCAGTATTTT.

This clonotype was counted a few times. The rearrangement uses TRBV27 and TRBJ2-1; TRBD1 is a possible D gene (5 bases). Trimming removed 6 bases from V and 4 bases from J, with 7 bases in between. Per the germline V gene, CDR1 is MNHEY and CDR2 is SMNVEV (reference sequence). There are 12 residues in the CDR3. As DNA, the CDR3 is TGTGCCAGCAGAGGGGTATACAATGAGCAGTTCTTC. Translating gives CASRGVYNEQFF.

The CDR3 nucleotides read TGTGCCAGCAGCTTAATAGCGGGGAGCTCCTACGAGCAGTACTTC. The encoded protein is CASSLIAGSSYEQYF. The V and J genes are TRBV6-5 and TRBJ2-7; 8 nucleotides match TRBD2. V lost 6 bases to trimming and J lost 0 bases; unmatched junction nucleotides: 7. Germline V gene lookup returns CDR1 MNHEY and CDR2 SVGAGI. The CDR3 covers 15 residues.

V gene TRBV20-1 combines with J gene TRBJ2-7, with D possibly being TRBD1 or TRBD2 (6 bases each). CDR1 DFQATT and CDR2 SNEGSKA come from the germline V gene (reference sequence). The CDR3 extends over 15 amino acids. V was clipped by 3 bases and J by 3 bases, with 18 bases between them. CDR3 bases: TGCAGTGCTAGGTGGGGAGGACAGCAAGTCTACGAGCAGTACTTC. Its translation: CSARWGGQQVYEQYF.

This chain connects TRBV11-2 to TRBJ2-7, with TRBD1 matching over 11 bases. J gave up 6 bases and V 2 bases, and 6 bases lay outside the gene matches. CDR1 is SGHAT, CDR2 FQNNGV, per germline. This CDR3 is 15 amino acids long. CDR3 region: CASSLSDRGLFEQYF. The CDR3, as DNA: TGTGCCAGCAGCTTATCGGACAGGGGGCTGTTCGAGCAGTACTTC.

This clonotype occurred many times. This chain connects TRBV5-1 to TRBJ2-2; maybe TRBD2 (5 bases). Germline assignment: CDR1 SGHRS and CDR2 YFSETQ. CDR3 length equals 14 residues. The V gene lost 0 bases and the J gene lost 3 bases, with 6 bases spanning the gap. The CDR3 DNA is TGCGCCAGCAGCTTGGTACTAGACACCGGGGAGCTGTTTTTT. Protein product: CASSLVLDTGELFF. Combining the CDR3 with reference TRBV5-1 and TRBJ2-2 gives the whole variable domain KAGVTQTPRYLIKTRGQQVTLSCSPISGHRSVSWYQQTPGQGLQFLFEYFSETQRNKGNFPGRFSGRQFSNSRSEMNVSTLELGDSALYLCASSLVLDTGELFFGEGSRLTVL.

This clonotype was observed a few times. The chain uses TRBV5-1 and TRBJ2-3, with TRBD1 matching over 9 bases. The germline V gene has CDR1 SGHRS and CDR2 YFSETQ. V lost 4 bases and J lost 3; bases outside the gene matches: 6. The CDR3 has 15 residues. The DNA of the CDR3 is TGCGCCAGCAGCGAAGGGGACAGGGTAACAGATACGCAGTATTTT. This codes for CASSEGDRVTDTQYF.

This clonotype was detected many times. The V call is TRBV4-2, the J call TRBJ2-3; TRBD2 matches 9 bases. The V and J ends lost 1 base and 1 base, in that order; junction bases with no gene match: 3. The V gene's germline CDR1 is LGHNA and CDR2 YNFKEQ. There are 16 residues in the CDR3. The CDR3 reads CASSQGLAEGTDTQYF. For the CDR3, the DNA is TGTGCCAGCAGCCAAGGACTAGCGGAGGGCACAGATACGCAGTATTTT.

V gene TRBV6-1 combines with J gene TRBJ1-1; D might be TRBD1 (6 bases). The CDR3 is 13 residues long. The V and J ends lost 7 bases and 1 base respectively, with 10 bases between them. Germline V CDR1 and CDR2: MNHNS, SASEGT. This CDR3 reads CASTATGNTEAFF. The DNA for the CDR3 is TGTGCCAGCACTGCGACAGGGAACACTGAAGCTTTCTTT.

The chain combines TRBV6-1 with TRBJ1-1; 9 bases are a match to TRBD1. From germline, CDR1 is MNHNS and CDR2 SASEGT. CDR3 length equals 15 residues. The J segment lost 5 bases and the V segment lost 2 bases, leaving 6 bases of the junction unmatched. CDR3 loop: CASSEIQGAWTEAFF. The CDR3 DNA sequence: TGTGCCAGCAGTGAAATACAGGGGGCCTGGACTGAAGCTTTCTTT.

This clonotype was found a few times. The rearrangement joins TRBV5-4 to TRBJ2-7, with 14 bases identical to TRBD2. This CDR3 contains 14 residues. The V gene end was trimmed by 5 bases and the J gene end by 6 bases; junction bases not matched to a gene: 4. Germline CDR1 SGHNT, CDR2 YYREEE (reference sequence). The CDR3 DNA reads TGTGCCAGCAGTTCCGGGACTAGCGGGAGCGAGCAGTACTTC. It codes for CASSSGTSGSEQYF.

This clonotype was counted between two and nine times. The chain is built from TRBV12-3 or TRBV12-4 and TRBJ2-1, with 10 bases lining up with TRBD2. Unmatched junction bases numbered 13, after V lost 5 bases and J lost 0 bases. The CDR3 runs to 19 residues. DNA for the CDR3: TGTGCCAGCAGTCCCAGGACTAGCGGAGGGACGAGCTCCTACAATGAGCAGTTCTTC. Amino acid sequence: CASSPRTSGGTSSYNEQFF.

This CDR3 is CASSLKDRPNTEAFF. DNA of the CDR3: TGCGCCAGCAGCTTGAAGGACAGGCCAAACACTGAAGCTTTCTTT. V and J are TRBV5-1 and TRBJ1-1, with TRBD1 identical over 7 bases. Germline V lookup: CDR1 SGHRS, CDR2 YFSETQ. Losses at the gene ends were 1 base for V and 2 bases for J; bases not matched to a gene: 5. This CDR3 comprises 15 residues.

This clonotype showed up many times. The gene calls are TRBV20-1 and TRBJ2-1, with 10 bases matching TRBD2. V was clipped by 6 bases and J by 3 bases; unmatched bases: 5. This CDR3 has 14 amino acids. CDR1 and CDR2 from the germline V gene are DFQATT and SNEGSKA (reference sequence). The CDR3 nucleotides read TGCAGTGCAATAGGACTAGCGGTCTACAATGAGCAGTTCTTC. Residues: CSAIGLAVYNEQFF.

This clonotype was counted at least ten times. This chain uses TRBV4-3 with TRBJ1-4, with D possibly being TRBD1 (5 bases). Germline V gives CDR1 LGHNA, CDR2 YSLEER. The CDR3 loop spans 15 amino acids. V was shortened by 2 bases and J by 4 bases, with 11 bases between the two germline ends. The CDR3 spells CASSQRQLLNEKLFF. The CDR3 region has the DNA TGCGCCAGCAGCCAACGACAGCTTCTTAATGAAAAACTGTTTTTT.